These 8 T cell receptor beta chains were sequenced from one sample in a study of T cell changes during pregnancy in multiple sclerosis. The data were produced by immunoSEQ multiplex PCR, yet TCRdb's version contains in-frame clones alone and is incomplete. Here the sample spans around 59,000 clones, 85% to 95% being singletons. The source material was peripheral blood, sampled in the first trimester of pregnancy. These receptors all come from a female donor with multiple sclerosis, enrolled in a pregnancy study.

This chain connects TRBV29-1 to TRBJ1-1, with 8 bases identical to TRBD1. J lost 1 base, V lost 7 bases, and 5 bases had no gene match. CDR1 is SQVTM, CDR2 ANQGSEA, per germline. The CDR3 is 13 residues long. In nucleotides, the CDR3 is TGCAGCGGTGGGGACAGGCCGAACACTGAAGCTTTCTTT. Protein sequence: CSGGDRPNTEAFF.

CDR3 in DNA: TGTGCCAGCAGTTACCTTTGGACAGGGGAGTCGGGTGGCTACACCTTC. Protein sequence: CASSYLWTGESGGYTF. The chain joins TRBV6-6 to TRBJ1-2; TRBD1 matches at 9 bases. Germline CDR1 and CDR2: MNHNY and SVGAGI (reference sequence). V lost 2 bases to trimming and J lost 7 bases; unmatched junction nucleotides: 11. The CDR3 extends over 16 amino acids.

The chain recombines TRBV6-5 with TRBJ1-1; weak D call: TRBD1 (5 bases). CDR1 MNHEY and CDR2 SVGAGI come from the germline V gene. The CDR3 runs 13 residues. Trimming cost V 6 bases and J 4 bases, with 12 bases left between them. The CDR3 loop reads CASRPGGSTEAFF. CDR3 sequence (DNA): TGTGCCAGCAGGCCCGGGGGTAGCACTGAAGCTTTCTTT.

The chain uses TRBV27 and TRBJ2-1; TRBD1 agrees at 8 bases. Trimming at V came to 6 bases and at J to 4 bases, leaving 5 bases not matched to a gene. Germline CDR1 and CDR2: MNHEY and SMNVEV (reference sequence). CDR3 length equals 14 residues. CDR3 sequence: CASSYDRGYNEQFF. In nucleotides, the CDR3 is TGTGCCAGCAGCTACGACAGGGGTTACAATGAGCAGTTCTTC.

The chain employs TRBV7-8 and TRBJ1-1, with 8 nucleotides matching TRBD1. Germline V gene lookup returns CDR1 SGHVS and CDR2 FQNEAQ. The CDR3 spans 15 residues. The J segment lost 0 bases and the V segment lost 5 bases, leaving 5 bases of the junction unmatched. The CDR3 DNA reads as TGTGCCAGCAGCCTTCGGACAGGGCTGAACACTGAAGCTTTCTTT. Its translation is CASSLRTGLNTEAFF.

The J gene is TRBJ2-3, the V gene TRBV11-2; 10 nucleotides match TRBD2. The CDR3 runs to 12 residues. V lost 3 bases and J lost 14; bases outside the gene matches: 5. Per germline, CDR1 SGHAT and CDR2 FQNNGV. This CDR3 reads CASSFSGGLLYF. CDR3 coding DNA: TGTGCCAGCAGCTTTAGCGGGGGGCTCCTGTATTTT.

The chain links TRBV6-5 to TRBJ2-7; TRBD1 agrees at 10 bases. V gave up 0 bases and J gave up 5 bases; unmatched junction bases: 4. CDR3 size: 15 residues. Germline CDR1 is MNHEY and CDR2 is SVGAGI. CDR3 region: CASSYSRDRGNEQYF. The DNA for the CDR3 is TGTGCCAGCAGTTACTCCAGGGACAGGGGTAACGAGCAGTACTTC.

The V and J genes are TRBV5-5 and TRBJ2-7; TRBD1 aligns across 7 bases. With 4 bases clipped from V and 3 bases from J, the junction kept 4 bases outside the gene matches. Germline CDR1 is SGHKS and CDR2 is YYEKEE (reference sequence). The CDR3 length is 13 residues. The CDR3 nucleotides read TGTGCCAGCAGCGTAGGGACAGACTACGAGCAGTACTTC. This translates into CASSVGTDYEQYF. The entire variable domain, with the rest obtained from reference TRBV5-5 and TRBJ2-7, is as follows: DAGVTQSPTHLIKTRGQQVTLRCSPISGHKSVSWYQQVLGQGPQFIFQYYEKEERGRGNFPDRFSARQFPNYSSELNVNALLLGDSALYLCASSVGTDYEQYFGPGTRLTVT.